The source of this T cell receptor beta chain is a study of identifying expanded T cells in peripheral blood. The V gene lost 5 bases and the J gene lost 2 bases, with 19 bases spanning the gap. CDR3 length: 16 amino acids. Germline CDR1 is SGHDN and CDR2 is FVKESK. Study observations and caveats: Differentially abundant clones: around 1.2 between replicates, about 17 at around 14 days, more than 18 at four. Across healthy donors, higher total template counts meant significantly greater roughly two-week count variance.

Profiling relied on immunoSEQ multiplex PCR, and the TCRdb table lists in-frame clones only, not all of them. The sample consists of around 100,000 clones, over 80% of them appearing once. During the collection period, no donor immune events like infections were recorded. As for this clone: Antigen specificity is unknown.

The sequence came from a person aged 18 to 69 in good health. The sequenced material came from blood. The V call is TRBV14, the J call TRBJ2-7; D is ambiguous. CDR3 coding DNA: TGTGCCAGCAGCGAGGACGCTGCTGGGATAGCCTACGAGCAGTACTTC. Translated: CASSEDAAGIAYEQYF.